This is a list of T cell receptor beta chains from one sample in a study of T cell responses to AZD1222 COVID-19 vaccine. Repertoires were generated with immunoSEQ multiplex PCR, while TCRdb's copy carries only in-frame clones and drops some. Counted here are 90,000 to 150,000 clones, 87% occurring once; the ten biggest clones make up around 12%. The material was peripheral blood, obtained on day 0 of AZD1222 vaccination. All receptors derive from an adult in good health. Both conserved end residues are part of each CDR3. The order of the fields is clone size, D gene, J gene, V gene, CDR3 DNA, CDR3 protein. The D gene is left open where the match is weak. Clone size, where shown, is once, few, many, or a class for clones that have expanded.

size: NA; D: TRBD1; J: TRBJ1-1; V: TRBV18; DNA: TGTGCCAGCTCACCACCGCGACAGGGGTCGAACACTGAAGCTTTCTTT; CDR3: CASSPPRQGSNTEAFF
size: NA; D: NA; J: TRBJ1-5; V: TRBV7-2; DNA: TGTGCCAGCAGCCTATTCCCGCGGGGGGGCAATCAGCCCCAGCATTTT; CDR3: CASSLFPRGGNQPQHF
size: NA; D: NA; J: TRBJ2-1; V: TRBV7-2; DNA: TGTGCCAGCAGCTTAGAGTTGGTCACAGAGCAGTTCTTC; CDR3: CASSLELVTEQFF
size: NA; D: TRBD1; J: TRBJ1-2; V: TRBV24-1; DNA: TGTGCCACCAGTGATATCGGGACAGGGGCCCATGGCTACACCTTC; CDR3: CATSDIGTGAHGYTF
size: NA; D: NA; J: TRBJ1-1; V: TRBV14; DNA: TGTGCCAGCAGCCAAGATTTTACGCAGGGTGGAACTTTCTTT; CDR3: CASSQDFTQGGTFF
size: NA; D: NA; J: TRBJ1-2; V: TRBV6-5; DNA: TGTGCCAGCAGAGTCGGGACACCCTATGGCTACACCTTC; CDR3: CASRVGTPYGYTF
size: NA; D: NA; J: TRBJ1-4; V: TRBV28; DNA: TGTGCCAGCAGCTCGGGGGGGGCGGTTGAAAAACTGTTTTTT; CDR3: CASSSGGAVEKLFF
size: NA; D: NA; J: TRBJ2-2; V: TRBV10-3; DNA: TGTGCCATCAGTGACGCGACATCCGGGGAGCTGTTTTTT; CDR3: CAISDATSGELFF
size: NA; D: NA; J: TRBJ1-2; V: TRBV3-1/TRBV3-2; DNA: TGTGCCAGCAGCCCCTATCGGGGGATGAGCGGCTACACCTTC; CDR3: CASSPYRGMSGYTF
size: NA; D: TRBD1; J: TRBJ1-6; V: TRBV5-6; DNA: TGTGCCAGCAGCTTGGACAGGGGATCAACACCCCTCCACTTT; CDR3: CASSLDRGSTPLHF
size: NA; D: TRBD1; J: TRBJ2-5; V: TRBV6-5; DNA: TGTGCCACCGCCAAGAGCCCAGGGGGCCCAGAGACCCAGTACTTC; CDR3: CATAKSPGGPETQYF
size: NA; D: NA; J: TRBJ2-2; V: TRBV7-3; DNA: TGTGCCAGCAGCTTATGGGAGACCGGGGAGCTGTTTTTT; CDR3: CASSLWETGELFF
size: NA; D: NA; J: TRBJ1-2; V: TRBV28; DNA: TGTGCCAGCAGTTTAATCTCGACAGGCACCTATGGCTACACCTTC; CDR3: CASSLISTGTYGYTF
size: NA; D: NA; J: TRBJ1-5; V: TRBV20-1; DNA: TGCAGTGCTAGTACCAGGGGCAGTAGCAATCAGCCCCAGCATTTT; CDR3: CSASTRGSSNQPQHF
size: NA; D: NA; J: TRBJ2-5; V: TRBV5-6; DNA: TGTGCCAGTCGAACCCGGGGGTGGGAGACCCAGTACTTC; CDR3: CASRTRGWETQYF
size: NA; D: NA; J: TRBJ1-4; V: TRBV19; DNA: TGTGCCAGTAGTCGGCGACGGGAGACGATCGTTAATGAAAAACTGTTTTTT; CDR3: CASSRRRETIVNEKLFF
size: NA; D: NA; J: TRBJ1-3; V: TRBV4-3; DNA: TGCGCCAGCAGCCAAGATAACGGTCTAAGGTCCGGAAACACCATATATTTT; CDR3: CASSQDNGLRSGNTIYF
size: NA; D: NA; J: TRBJ2-5; V: TRBV7-3; DNA: TGTGCCAGCAGCCCCCAGCCCGGGGACATCCAAGAGACCCAGTACTTC; CDR3: CASSPQPGDIQETQYF
size: NA; D: TRBD1; J: TRBJ2-7; V: TRBV11-3; DNA: TGTGCCAGCAGCACCACAGGGGGCTCCGACGAGCAGTACTTC; CDR3: CASSTTGGSDEQYF
size: NA; D: TRBD2; J: TRBJ2-7; V: TRBV7-2; DNA: TGTGCCAGCAGCACGAGCGGGGCCTTCTCCTACGAGCAGTACTTC; CDR3: CASSTSGAFSYEQYF
size: NA; D: NA; J: TRBJ2-7; V: TRBV4-2; DNA: TGTGCCAGCAGCCAAGATCCGGAACGCGAGCAGTACTTC; CDR3: CASSQDPEREQYF
size: once; D: NA; J: TRBJ1-1; V: TRBV28; DNA: TGTGCCAGCAGGAGGGGACTTGAAGCTTTCTTT; CDR3: CASRRGLEAFF
size: NA; D: NA; J: TRBJ1-6; V: TRBV29-1; DNA: TGCAGCGTTTCGACAGGTCTAGGAAATTCACCCCTCCACTTT; CDR3: CSVSTGLGNSPLHF
size: NA; D: NA; J: TRBJ2-7; V: TRBV7-6; DNA: TGTGCCAGCAGCTTACAGGGAACTAGGGCTTTCTACGAGCAGTACTTC; CDR3: CASSLQGTRAFYEQYF
size: NA; D: NA; J: TRBJ2-3; V: TRBV11-3; DNA: TGTGCCAGCAGCTTAGGTGGGAGTGCGTCAGATACGCAGTATTTT; CDR3: CASSLGGSASDTQYF
size: NA; D: NA; J: TRBJ1-1; V: TRBV2; DNA: TGTGCCAGCAGTGGGCAGGGAGGAATGATGAACACTGAAGCTTTCTTT; CDR3: CASSGQGGMMNTEAFF
size: NA; D: NA; J: TRBJ1-2; V: TRBV14; DNA: TGTGCCAGCAGCCTGCAGGGTATTTATGGCTACACCTTC; CDR3: CASSLQGIYGYTF
size: NA; D: TRBD2; J: TRBJ2-2; V: TRBV2; DNA: TGTGCCAGCAGTGAGCGGGAGTGGGCCGGGGAGCTGTTTTTT; CDR3: CASSEREWAGELFF
size: NA; D: TRBD1; J: TRBJ2-7; V: TRBV6-2/TRBV6-3; DNA: TGTGCCAGCAGTTATTCGGGACAGCTTCCCTACGAGCAGTACTTC; CDR3: CASSYSGQLPYEQYF
size: NA; D: NA; J: TRBJ1-2; V: TRBV7-2; DNA: TGTGCCAGCAGCTTAGAGGCAGGCTATGGCTACACCTTC; CDR3: CASSLEAGYGYTF
size: NA; D: TRBD2; J: TRBJ2-1; V: TRBV11-3; DNA: TGTGCCAGCAGCGAAAGACCTAGCGGGAGCTCCTACAATGAGCAGTTCTTC; CDR3: CASSERPSGSSYNEQFF
size: once; D: NA; J: TRBJ1-1; V: TRBV25-1; DNA: TGTGCCAGCAGTGAATATAGGGGGGGCGCGGACACTGAAGCTTTCTTT; CDR3: CASSEYRGGADTEAFF
size: NA; D: NA; J: TRBJ2-3; V: TRBV5-1; DNA: TGCGCCAGCAGCCCACCCACGGATACGCAGTATTTT; CDR3: CASSPPTDTQYF
size: once; D: TRBD1; J: TRBJ2-7; V: TRBV5-1; DNA: TGCGCCAGCAGTTACGGACAGGGGGGTAACGAGCAGTACTTC; CDR3: CASSYGQGGNEQYF
size: NA; D: NA; J: TRBJ2-5; V: TRBV6-6; DNA: TGTGCCAGCAGTAGAGGCATCACCTACCAAGAGACCCAGTACTTC; CDR3: CASSRGITYQETQYF
size: few; D: NA; J: TRBJ1-1; V: TRBV28; DNA: TGTGCCAGCAGTTTGGCCCAGGGGAAAGCTTTCTTT; CDR3: CASSLAQGKAFF
size: NA; D: TRBD1; J: TRBJ2-7; V: TRBV14; DNA: TGTGCCAGCAGCTCCGGGACAGGAGGCTACGAGCAGTACTTC; CDR3: CASSSGTGGYEQYF
size: NA; D: TRBD2; J: TRBJ2-1; V: TRBV4-1; DNA: TGCGCCAGCAGCCCTGGGCCTAGCGGGAGTATCAATGAGCAGTTCTTC; CDR3: CASSPGPSGSINEQFF
size: NA; D: NA; J: TRBJ1-2; V: TRBV28; DNA: TGTGCCACGCTAGCAGGGCTGAACTATGGCTACACCTTC; CDR3: CATLAGLNYGYTF
size: few; D: TRBD1; J: TRBJ1-5; V: TRBV28; DNA: TGTGCCAGCACTGACAGGGGACGCAATCAGCCCCAGCATTTT; CDR3: CASTDRGRNQPQHF
size: once; D: NA; J: TRBJ1-1; V: TRBV7-9; DNA: TGTGCCAGCAGCACTCAGGGGAACACTGAAGCTTTCTTT; CDR3: CASSTQGNTEAFF
size: NA; D: TRBD2; J: TRBJ2-1; V: TRBV9; DNA: TGTGCCAGCAGCCCCGAACTAGCGGGTATCGACAATGAGCAGTTCTTC; CDR3: CASSPELAGIDNEQFF
size: few; D: NA; J: TRBJ1-6; V: TRBV30; DNA: TGTGCCTGGAGTGTACAGTCTGGGGGTAATTCACCCCTCCACTTT; CDR3: CAWSVQSGGNSPLHF
size: NA; D: TRBD2; J: TRBJ2-3; V: TRBV9; DNA: TGTGCCAGCAGCGTAACTAGCGGGAAAACAGATACGCAGTATTTT; CDR3: CASSVTSGKTDTQYF
size: NA; D: NA; J: TRBJ1-1; V: TRBV7-2; DNA: TGTGCCAGCAGCTTATACCCCGTTAACACTGAAGCTTTCTTT; CDR3: CASSLYPVNTEAFF
size: NA; D: NA; J: TRBJ1-4; V: TRBV5-1; DNA: TGCGCCAGCAGCCCCGAGGGGCGGAATGAAAAACTGTTTTTT; CDR3: CASSPEGRNEKLFF
size: NA; D: TRBD1; J: TRBJ2-5; V: TRBV5-1; DNA: TGCGCCAGCAGCCGGGACAGGGTCCAAGAGACCCAGTACTTC; CDR3: CASSRDRVQETQYF
size: NA; D: NA; J: TRBJ2-3; V: TRBV7-2; DNA: TGTGCCAGCAGCTTAAGGGGGGTGAGCGGGCCCCGCACAGATACGCAGTATTTT; CDR3: CASSLRGVSGPRTDTQYF